Reported below is one TCR beta chain. Libraries were prepared by immunoSEQ multiplex PCR; TCRdb keeps only in-frame clonotypes and omits some of them. This sample has approximately 74,000 clones; roughly 98% occur once, and the top ten carry roughly 0.17%. This CDR3 is 15 amino acids long. V lost 4 bases, J lost 1 base, and 14 bases lay in between. Germline V lookup: CDR1 SGHRS, CDR2 YFSETQ. These data come from a study of technical replicates of blood from several donors. The clonotype comes from a human donor in good health. The chain links TRBV5-1 to TRBJ1-2; D possibly corresponds to TRBD1 (6 bases). Sequences were obtained from T cells isolated from PBMCs. The CDR3 sequence: CASSTTPGHNYGYTF. For the CDR3, the DNA is TGCGCCAGCAGCACGACACCGGGACATAACTATGGCTACACCTTC.